The entry that follows covers one TCR beta chain sequence. Looked up from germline, CDR1 is SNHLY and CDR2 is FYNNEI. V lost 5 bases, J lost 4 bases, and 6 bases stayed unmatched. The CDR3 spans 15 residues. These data belong to a study of T cell changes during pregnancy in multiple sclerosis. Assay used: immunoSEQ multiplex PCR; TCRdb lists only in-frame clones, some missing. The sample holds 20,000 to 25,000 clones, around nine tenths seen once. This specimen was CD8+ T cells from peripheral blood mononuclear cells, taken in the second trimester of pregnancy. V is TRBV2 and J is TRBJ2-5, with 11 positions matching TRBD2. This sequence originates from a female donor in good health, enrolled as a control in a pregnancy study. The CDR3, as DNA: TGTGCCAGCAGTTCGACCGGGACTAGCGGAGAGACCCAGTACTTC. As protein: CASSSTGTSGETQYF.